The subject of this entry is one TCR beta chain. Its antigen is not known. The data were taken from a study of identifying expanded T cells in peripheral blood. Study outcomes and limitations: About 1.2 clones differed between technical replicates, versus approximately 16 and 19 over time. Across healthy donors, higher total template counts meant significantly greater approximately 2-week count variance.

Trimming removed 2 bases from V and 1 base from J; junction bases left unmatched: 9. Germline CDR1 SGHNT, CDR2 YYREEE (reference sequence). CDR3 length: 19 amino acids. No infections or other immune events were documented during collection. Repertoires were generated with immunoSEQ multiplex PCR, while TCRdb's copy carries only in-frame clones and drops some. The sample lists 75,000 to 90,000 clones, about 90% occurring once. V is TRBV5-4 and J is TRBJ2-3, with 14 bases that match TRBD2. The specimen sequenced was blood. This TCR came from a person between 18 and 75 years old in good health. CDR3 region: CASSLSGLAGGGGTDTQYF. The CDR3 bases are TGTGCCAGCAGCTTATCAGGACTAGCGGGAGGAGGTGGCACAGATACGCAGTATTTT.